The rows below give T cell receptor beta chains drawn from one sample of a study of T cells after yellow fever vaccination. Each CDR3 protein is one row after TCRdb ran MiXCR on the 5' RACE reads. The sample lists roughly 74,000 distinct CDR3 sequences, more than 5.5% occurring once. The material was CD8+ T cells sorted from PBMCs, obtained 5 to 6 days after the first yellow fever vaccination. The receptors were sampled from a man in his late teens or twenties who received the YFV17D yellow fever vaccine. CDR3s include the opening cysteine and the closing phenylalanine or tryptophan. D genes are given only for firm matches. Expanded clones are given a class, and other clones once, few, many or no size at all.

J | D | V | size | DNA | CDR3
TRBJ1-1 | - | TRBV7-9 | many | TGTGCCAGCAGCCATAACACTGAAGCTTTCTTT | CASSHNTEAFF
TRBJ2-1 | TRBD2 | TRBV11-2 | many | TGTGCCAGCAGCTTACGAGGGGGCGGGGGGGATGAGCAGTTCTTC | CASSLRGGGGDEQFF
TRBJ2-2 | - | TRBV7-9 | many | TGTGCCAGCAGCGAAGACACCGGGGAGCTGTTTTTT | CASSEDTGELFF
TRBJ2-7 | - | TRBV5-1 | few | TGCGCCAGCAGCTTCGGATTAGAAACCTACGAGCAGTACTTC | CASSFGLETYEQYF
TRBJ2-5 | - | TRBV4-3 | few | TGCGCCAGCAGCCCACGGGGCTACCGAGAGACCCAGTACTTC | CASSPRGYRETQYF
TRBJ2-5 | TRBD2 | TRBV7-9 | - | TGTGCCAGCAGCTCTGCGACTAGCGGGATCCAAGAGACCCAGTACTTC | CASSSATSGIQETQYF
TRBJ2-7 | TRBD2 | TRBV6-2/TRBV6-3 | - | TGTGCCAGCAGTTACTCTAGCGGGGGTAGCTCCTACGAGCAGTACTTC | CASSYSSGGSSYEQYF
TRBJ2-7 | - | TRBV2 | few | TGTGCCGTATTTGAATCTGGCAAACCCTACGAGCAGTACTTC | CAVFESGKPYEQYF
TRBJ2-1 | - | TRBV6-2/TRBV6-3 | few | TGTGCCAGCAGTTACACGGGGTACAATGAGCAGTTCTTC | CASSYTGYNEQFF
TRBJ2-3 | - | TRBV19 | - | TGTGCCAGTAGTATTTATGGCAGAATCACAGATACGCAGTATTTT | CASSIYGRITDTQYF
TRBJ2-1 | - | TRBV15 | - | TGTGCCACCAGCAGAGATTTACCAGACAATGAGCAGTTCTTC | CATSRDLPDNEQFF
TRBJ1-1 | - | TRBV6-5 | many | TGTGCCAGCAGTTCGCTGGGATTGGGGAACACTGAAGCTTTCTTT | CASSSLGLGNTEAFF
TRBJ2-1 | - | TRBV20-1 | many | TGCAGTGCTAGAGATGTGGGGAGCTCCTACAATGAGCAGTTCTTC | CSARDVGSSYNEQFF
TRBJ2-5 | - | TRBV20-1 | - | TGCAGTGCTAGCAGTCACGAGACCCAGTACTTC | CSASSHETQYF
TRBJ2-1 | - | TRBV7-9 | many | TGTGCCAGCCAAGGAGCGGCGGGGATGTATGAGCAGTTCTTC | CASQGAAGMYEQFF
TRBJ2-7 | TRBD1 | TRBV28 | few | TGTGCCAGCAGTCTCGACAGGGGTATCAACGAGCAGTACTTC | CASSLDRGINEQYF